One and the same sample provided the 23 T cell receptor beta chains below, sequenced in a study of T cells in Graves' hyperthyroidism and ophthalmopathy. The source material, RNA transcripts, was used to amplify TCR beta CDR3 regions. During a first-round RT-PCR of the TCR CDR3, the HTBI primer set was used. TCRdb called the multiplex PCR reads again in MiXCR, with one record for every CDR3 protein. The sample gives roughly 280,000 distinct CDR3 sequences, around 22% of which show up once; roughly 60% is in the top ten. Sequencing was carried out using blood. All receptors come from a man between 25 and 39 years old with Graves' ophthalmopathy.

In this sample, this clonotype turned up a few times. The chain employs TRBV30 and TRBJ1-1; possible D gene TRBD1, 5 bases. Germline V CDR1 and CDR2: GTSNPN, SVGIG (reference sequence). The V end lost 2 bases, the J end lost 5 bases, and 9 bases lay between the germline ends. The CDR3 is made up of 12 amino acids. The chain's CDR3 is CAWSWQGTEAFF. DNA of the CDR3: TGTGCCTGGAGTTGGCAGGGTACTGAAGCTTTCTTT.

This clonotype has just a few counts. V is TRBV7-9 and J is TRBJ2-2; TRBD2 matches 14 bases. The CDR3 contains 18 residues. Unmatched junction bases numbered 8, after V lost 1 base and J lost 7 bases. The germline CDR1 and CDR2 sequences are SEHNR and FQNEAQ (reference sequence). The CDR3 here is CASSLGGTSGSNGGELFF. The CDR3 nucleotides are TGTGCCAGCAGCTTAGGTGGGACTAGCGGGAGTAACGGCGGGGAGCTGTTTTTT.

The chain uses TRBV20-1 and TRBJ2-4; D gene uncertain. Germline V gene sequence: CDR1 DFQATT, CDR2 SNEGSKA (reference sequence). CDR3 length: 14 residues. V shed 0 bases and J shed 1 base, with 7 bases lying between them. In DNA, the CDR3 is TGCAGTGCTAGAGAAACCGGGGCCAAAAACATTCAGTACTTC. This codes for CSARETGAKNIQYF.

This clonotype has a handful of counts. The chain uses TRBV12-3 or TRBV12-4 and TRBJ2-1; no clear D gene. The V end lost 3 bases, the J end lost 4 bases, and 7 bases lay between the germline ends. CDR3 length: 13 residues. The DNA for the CDR3 is TGTGCCAGCAGTTTGTTTACGTACAATGAGCAGTTCTTC. As protein: CASSLFTYNEQFF.

The chain links TRBV25-1 to TRBJ2-5, with D maybe TRBD2 (6 bases). V was trimmed by 2 bases and J by 5 bases, leaving 15 bases between them. The CDR3 extends over 15 amino acids. Per the germline V gene, CDR1 is MGHDK and CDR2 is SYGVNS. The CDR3 loop reads CASSELGGRGETQYF. CDR3 coding DNA: TGTGCCAGCAGTGAACTGGGGGGACGCGGTGAGACCCAGTACTTC.

This clonotype was detected a few times. The chain couples TRBV5-1 to TRBJ2-5; a possible D gene is TRBD1 (5 bases). V shed 1 base and J shed 1 base, with 11 bases lying between them. The CDR3 length is 15 residues. The germline gives CDR1 SGHRS, CDR2 YFSETQ. CDR3 region: CASSLTGALQETQYF. DNA of the CDR3: TGCGCCAGCAGCTTGACAGGTGCCCTCCAAGAGACCCAGTACTTC.

V is TRBV20-1 and J is TRBJ2-2; D is uncertain. CDR1 and CDR2 (germline): DFQATT, SNEGSKA (reference sequence). The germline V and J ends were trimmed by 1 base and 0 bases, with 9 bases remaining between them. This CDR3 spans 15 amino acids. CDR3 amino acids: CSARVPGPNTGELFF. CDR3 in DNA: TGCAGTGCTAGAGTTCCAGGACCGAACACCGGGGAGCTGTTTTTT.

This chain joins TRBV7-9 and TRBJ1-1; D gene unclear. This CDR3 has 12 residues. Germline CDR1 reads SEHNR; CDR2 reads FQNEAQ (reference sequence). The ends were cut back, 3 bases at V and 7 bases at J, with 9 bases in the middle. The CDR3 protein is CASSFRQNEAFF. As DNA, the CDR3 is TGTGCCAGCAGCTTTCGGCAGAATGAAGCTTTCTTT.

This clonotype was seen at least ten times. This sequence joins TRBV29-1 and TRBJ1-5; the D is unclear. Germline-derived CDR1 and CDR2 are SQVTM and ANQGSEA. This CDR3 comprises 12 residues. V lost 4 bases and J 6 bases, leaving 10 bases between the germline ends. The chain's CDR3 is CSVGGEGQPQHF. The CDR3 nucleotides are TGCAGCGTTGGTGGAGAGGGTCAGCCCCAGCATTTT.

The gene calls are TRBV10-3 and TRBJ2-5; D is ambiguous. Between the trimmed V and J ends, which lost 0 bases and 3 bases, there was a span of 8 bases. The CDR3 spans 14 residues. Germline V gene data show CDR1 as ENHRY and CDR2 as SYGVKD. For the CDR3, the DNA is TGTGCCATCAGTGAGTCGCCTGCCAAAGAGACCCAGTACTTC. This sequence encodes CAISESPAKETQYF.

This clonotype was counted only a few times. This chain connects TRBV6-5 to TRBJ2-3; no reliable D call. Germline V gives CDR1 MNHEY, CDR2 SVGAGI. Trimming shortened V by 2 bases and J by 2 bases, and 8 bases separated the two germline ends. The CDR3 spans 14 residues. As DNA, the CDR3 is TGTGCCAGCAGTTACGGGCTTTACACAGATACGCAGTATTTT. Protein sequence: CASSYGLYTDTQYF.

On this clonotype: A much more abundant neighbour one base away suggests this may be a read error. The chain is built from TRBV2 and TRBJ2-1; 7 bases map to TRBD1. The germline V gene encodes CDR1 SNHLY and CDR2 FYNNEI. CDR3 length: 15 residues. The CDR3 coding sequence is TGTGCCAACAGTACCCACGGGAACAGGGGCGATGAGCAGTTCTTC. It codes for CANSTHGNRGDEQFF.

This clonotype has just a few counts. This chain links TRBV13 with TRBJ1-1; D remains unclear. With 3 bases removed from V and 2 bases from J, the gap between germline ends came to 4 bases. The CDR3 has 12 amino acids. CDR1 and CDR2 from the germline V gene are PRHDT and FYEKMQ (reference sequence). CDR3 sequence reads: CASSFTNTEAFF. In DNA, the CDR3 is TGTGCCAGCAGCTTTACTAACACTGAAGCTTTCTTT.

The chain recombines TRBV6-6 with TRBJ2-3; D remains unclear. V was cut by 0 bases and J by 0 bases, with 7 bases left in between. The CDR3 covers 15 residues. The germline gives CDR1 MNHNY, CDR2 SVGAGI (reference sequence). CDR3: CASSYSLGSTDTQYF. CDR3 sequence (DNA): TGTGCCAGCAGTTACTCGTTGGGGAGCACAGATACGCAGTATTTT.

The chain is built from TRBV5-1 and TRBJ1-3, with unresolved D. The CDR3 is 16 amino acids. V lost 0 bases, J lost 0 bases, and 10 bases lay in between. Germline CDR1 is SGHRS and CDR2 is YFSETQ. CDR3 in amino acids: CASSLVPASSGNTIYF. The CDR3 DNA sequence: TGCGCCAGCAGCTTGGTACCCGCCAGCTCTGGAAACACCATATATTTT.

This clonotype was found a few times. Here the CDR3 DNA reads TGTGCCAGCAGTACACTAGCGGGAGGGCCGGGTGAGCAGTTCTTC. As protein: CASSTLAGGPGEQFF. The rearrangement uses TRBV7-9 and TRBJ2-1; TRBD2 agrees at 13 bases. This CDR3 region has 15 residues. Germline V gene lookup returns CDR1 SEHNR and CDR2 FQNEAQ (reference sequence). Trimming removed 6 bases from V and 9 bases from J; junction bases left unmatched: 8.

This clonotype was detected ten times or more. V and J are TRBV7-2 and TRBJ2-3, with TRBD2 matching over 10 bases. CDR1 SGHTA and CDR2 FQGNSA come from the germline V gene. V was pared by 5 bases and J by 1 base, with 3 bases of the junction left unmatched. This CDR3 region has 15 residues. The CDR3 bases are TGTGCCAGCAGCCTAACTAGCGGGGGCACAGATACGCAGTATTTT. Residues: CASSLTSGGTDTQYF.

This clonotype was seen many times. V is TRBV20-1 and J is TRBJ1-1, with 8 positions matching TRBD1. Germline CDR1 DFQATT, CDR2 SNEGSKA (reference sequence). The CDR3 has 12 amino acids. V was pared by 6 bases and J by 5 bases, with 5 bases of the junction left unmatched. In nucleotides, the CDR3 is TGCAGTGCGGACAGGGAGGGGACTGAAGCTTTCTTT. This codes for CSADREGTEAFF.

This rearrangement joins TRBV27 to TRBJ2-7; 7 nucleotides align to TRBD2. V lost 4 bases and J lost 4; bases outside the gene matches: 10. The CDR3 is 15 residues long. Germline-derived CDR1 and CDR2 are MNHEY and SMNVEV (reference sequence). The CDR3, as DNA: TGTGCCAGCAGTTCTCGTGATAGCGGGTCGTACGAGCAGTACTTC. Translating it yields CASSSRDSGSYEQYF.

The rearrangement uses TRBV7-9 and TRBJ2-5; 7 bases align to TRBD2. Germline V CDR1 and CDR2: SEHNR, FQNEAQ (reference sequence). There are 15 residues in the CDR3. V lost 5 bases, J lost 5 bases, and 11 bases stayed unmatched. CDR3 coding DNA: TGTGCCAGCAGCCCGCCAGGAGCAGCGGGGGAGACCCAGTACTTC. Translation: CASSPPGAAGETQYF.

This chain links TRBV12-3 or TRBV12-4 with TRBJ2-3, with D maybe TRBD2 (6 bases). The V and J ends lost 8 bases and 0 bases respectively, with 12 bases between them. This CDR3 is 14 amino acids long. CDR3 DNA: TGTGCCAGCGTCGGGACTGGTAGCACAGATACGCAGTATTTT. It translates to CASVGTGSTDTQYF.

The chain combines TRBV6-6 with TRBJ1-5; D is uncertain. Germline CDR1 is MNHNY and CDR2 is SVGAGI (reference sequence). The CDR3 runs 15 residues. The V gene lost 2 bases and the J gene lost 2 bases, with 10 bases spanning the gap. In DNA, the CDR3 is TGTGCCAGCAGTTACCCCCCAGAGCGCAATCAGCCCCAGCATTTT. It translates to CASSYPPERNQPQHF.

V gene TRBV7-9 combines with J gene TRBJ2-6; D unresolved. CDR3 length: 15 amino acids. The germline V and J ends were trimmed by 3 bases and 0 bases, with 6 bases remaining between them. Germline V CDR1 and CDR2: SEHNR, FQNEAQ (reference sequence). The CDR3 DNA follows: TGTGCCAGCAGCTTTCAGAGCTCTGGGGCCAACGTCCTGACTTTC. Its protein product is CASSFQSSGANVLTF.